Presented here are 9 T cell receptor beta chains from one specimen sequenced in a study of blood T cell repertoires in COVID-19. Repertoires were generated with immunoSEQ multiplex PCR, while TCRdb's copy carries only in-frame clones and drops some. The table includes 17,000 or so clones, more than 75% detected once. Sequences were obtained from peripheral blood. The receptors originated from a man aged 60-69 years with active or convalescent COVID-19.

This sequence joins TRBV24-1 and TRBJ1-5, with D hard to call. V shed 4 bases and J shed 4 bases, with 16 bases lying between them. The CDR3 totals 16 residues. Germline CDR1 KGHDR, CDR2 SFDVKD. The CDR3 sequence is CATSDQGSSWNQPQHF. The CDR3 nucleotides read TGTGCCACCAGTGACCAAGGGAGCTCTTGGAATCAGCCCCAGCATTTT.

By frequency in the sample, this clone is medium-sized. The chain recombines TRBV18 with TRBJ1-1, with D tentatively TRBD1 (6 bases). V dropped 3 bases and J dropped 5 bases, with 7 bases sitting between them. CDR3 length equals 12 residues. Germline V gene data show CDR1 as KGHSH and CDR2 as LQKENI. The CDR3, as DNA: TGTGCCAGCTCACCGACAGGAACTGAAGCTTTCTTT. Its protein is CASSPTGTEAFF.

This clone was picked up a small number of times. The chain joins TRBV7-9 to TRBJ2-5, with TRBD2 identical over 10 bases. V trimming: 1 base; J trimming: 5 bases; junction bases outside the gene matches: 7. The germline V gene encodes CDR1 SEHNR and CDR2 FQNEAQ (reference sequence). CDR3 length: 16 amino acids. As DNA, the CDR3 is TGTGCCAGCAGCTTAGATCTAGCGGGGGCGCCTGAGACCCAGTACTTC. Protein: CASSLDLAGAPETQYF.

This clone was counted a single time. CDR3 in amino acids: CASSLQSNQPQHF. The CDR3, as DNA: TGCGCCAGCAGCTTGCAGAGCAATCAGCCCCAGCATTTT. This rearrangement joins TRBV5-1 to TRBJ1-5, with D hard to call. V dropped 1 base and J dropped 1 base, with 3 bases sitting between them. From germline, CDR1 is SGHRS and CDR2 YFSETQ. The CDR3 covers 13 residues.

This chain connects TRBV7-9 to TRBJ2-6, with 8 bases lining up with TRBD1. J was trimmed by 1 base and V by 5 bases; bases with no gene match: 10. The CDR3 spans 18 residues. Germline values: CDR1 SEHNR, CDR2 FQNEAQ (reference sequence). The CDR3 spells CASSPPGTGSSGANVLTF. Written as DNA, the CDR3 is TGTGCCAGCAGCCCCCCCGGGACAGGCTCGTCTGGGGCCAACGTCCTGACTTTC.

The chain links TRBV6-5 to TRBJ2-1, with no clear D. From germline, CDR1 is MNHEY and CDR2 SVGAGI. Trimming took 6 bases from V and 8 from J, leaving 17 bases between them. CDR3 length: 14 residues. Here the CDR3 reads CASRATSYIDEQFF. The CDR3 region has the DNA TGTGCCAGCAGGGCGACTTCCTATATAGATGAGCAGTTCTTC.

The chain couples TRBV7-3 to TRBJ1-2; 10 bases line up with TRBD1. The CDR3 sequence is 14 residues long. V lost 4 bases to trimming and J lost 3 bases; unmatched junction nucleotides: 2. From germline, CDR1 is SGHTA and CDR2 FQGTGA. The CDR3 spells CASSSGQGDYGYTF. As DNA, the CDR3 is TGTGCCAGCAGCTCCGGACAGGGGGACTATGGCTACACCTTC.

The chain joins TRBV18 to TRBJ2-7, with TRBD1 as a possible D gene (6 bases). V lost 2 bases and J lost 3, with 11 bases in between. Germline V gene lookup returns CDR1 KGHSH and CDR2 LQKENI. CDR3 length: 14 residues. As DNA, the CDR3 is TGTGCCAGCTCACCAACCGGGACAAACTACGAGCAGTACTTC. Its protein is CASSPTGTNYEQYF.

The V call is TRBV5-4, the J call TRBJ1-1, with 10 bases lining up with TRBD1. The CDR3 is 15 residues long. The germline gives CDR1 SGHNT, CDR2 YYREEE (reference sequence). V lost 0 bases, J lost 5 bases, and 4 bases stayed unmatched. The CDR3 reads CASSLVTGGRTEAFF. In DNA form, the CDR3 reads TGTGCCAGCAGCTTGGTGACAGGGGGCCGAACTGAAGCTTTCTTT.